These T cell receptor beta chains were read from a single sample in a study of blood T cell repertoires in COVID-19. The protocol was immunoSEQ multiplex PCR, while the TCRdb copy is restricted to in-frame clones and leaves out a portion. The repertoire includes about 42,000 clones, 75% to 80% of them detected once, and under 30% sits in the top ten. The sequencing input was peripheral blood. All receptors derive from a woman in her 70s with acute or convalescent COVID-19. The CDR3 runs from the conserved cysteine through the conserved F or W. The order of the fields is J gene, CDR3 length, V gene, CDR3 protein.

>TRBJ1-2|19|TRBV7-7
CASSSGWAGPTSANYGYTF
>TRBJ2-5|15|TRBV6-6
CASSYSRGRGETQYF
>TRBJ2-7|14|TRBV24-1
CATSDFREPYEQYF
>TRBJ1-3|15|TRBV9
CASSVAGSSGNTIYF
>TRBJ2-2|15|TRBV7-2
CASSLRSAGDGELFF
>TRBJ1-1|15|TRBV5-1
CASSLRDRVDTEAFF
>TRBJ1-4|15|TRBV5-1
CASSFGTTSDEKLFF
>TRBJ2-1|16|TRBV11-2
CASSLAGGRIYNEQFF
>TRBJ2-7|14|TRBV5-5
CASSPRDSRGRREF
>TRBJ2-2|15|TRBV7-3
CASSLTGTNTGELFF
>TRBJ1-2|19|TRBV3-1/TRBV3-2
CASSQRSHRVVFSNYGYTF
>TRBJ1-1|15|TRBV5-4
CASSLGGLSGTEAFF
>TRBJ1-5|15|TRBV6-1
CASSEPGRPNQPQHF
>TRBJ1-1|13|TRBV7-9
CAIQGRGGTEAFF
>TRBJ1-1|15|TRBV5-1
CASSPMGGMNTEAFF
>TRBJ1-2|16|TRBV27
CASSLDSRQGFPGYTF
>TRBJ2-2|15|TRBV24-1
CATSDAGKNTGELFF
>TRBJ1-5|13|TRBV7-2
CASSSQENQPQHF
>TRBJ2-3|14|TRBV10-3
CAIRGGNHTDTQYF
>TRBJ2-7|11|TRBV7-9
CASSPNYEQYF
>TRBJ1-6|15|TRBV28
CASSFGLGADSPLHF
>TRBJ1-3|17|TRBV10-1
CASSEGTGFFSGNTIYF
>TRBJ1-5|16|TRBV19
CASSTLPGGDNQPQHF
>TRBJ2-5|14|TRBV25-1
CASTSGTSGETQYF
>TRBJ2-1|18|TRBV27
CASSYGFAGVGAHNEQFF
>TRBJ1-1|16|TRBV5-8
CASSLALGQGWPEAFF
>TRBJ1-6|16|TRBV2
CASNRRQETYNSPLHF
>TRBJ2-5|13|TRBV6-5
CASSRTVQETQYF
>TRBJ2-7|16|TRBV4-3
CASSQDFLQGIYEQYF
>TRBJ1-1|14|TRBV11-2
CASSLTGRGTEAFF
>TRBJ1-2|13|TRBV2
CASSPEQYYGYTF
>TRBJ2-3|17|TRBV3-1/TRBV3-2
CASSQTSGRGGADTQYF
>TRBJ2-7|12|TRBV28
CASRGLAGGIYF
>TRBJ2-7|13|TRBV28
CASRESGVNEQYF
>TRBJ2-1|15|TRBV7-2
CASSLDRSSYNEQFF